This passage covers 11 T cell receptor beta chains from one sample sequenced in a study of T-cell reconstitution after alpha-beta-depleted transplantation in children. Unique molecular identifiers were incorporated when the TCRbeta library was constructed. TCRdb fed the PCR reads into MiXCR, producing one record per CDR3 protein. The data show approximately 130,000 distinct CDR3 sequences, about a tenth seen once. The material sequenced was PBMCs, mostly from graft donor cells, taken 180 days after TCRalphabeta/CD19-depleted stem cell transplant. The receptors derive from a girl under three years old who had a stem cell transplant for combined immunodeficiency, so the T cells may come from the graft donor.

This clonotype was seen a handful of times. This chain joins TRBV5-1 and TRBJ2-3; TRBD2 is a possible D gene (6 bases). This CDR3 has 15 residues. V was shortened by 0 bases and J by 3 bases, with 11 bases between the two germline ends. The germline V gene has CDR1 SGHRS and CDR2 YFSETQ. The CDR3 coding sequence is TGCGCCAGCAGCTTGGAGGGCGGGATGACAGATACGCAGTATTTT. The encoded protein is CASSLEGGMTDTQYF.

The rearrangement joins TRBV12-3 or TRBV12-4 to TRBJ2-6; D is unresolved. The CDR3 runs 12 residues. V lost 9 bases and J lost 1, with 4 bases in between. CDR3 DNA: TGTGCCAGTGATTCTGGGGCCAACGTCCTGACTTTC. As protein: CASDSGANVLTF.

This clonotype was seen more than once but under ten times. V gene TRBV7-2 combines with J gene TRBJ2-1; D may be TRBD1 (6 bases). This CDR3 has 13 residues. Germline CDR1 reads SGHTA; CDR2 reads FQGNSA. The V gene lost 0 bases and the J gene lost 7 bases, with 7 bases spanning the gap. Written as DNA, the CDR3 is TGTGCCAGCAGCTTAGCGGGGGCGAATGAGCAGTTCTTC. Translated: CASSLAGANEQFF.

This clonotype was recorded many times. The chain combines TRBV12-3 or TRBV12-4 with TRBJ2-5; 12 bases are a match to TRBD2. V trimming: 5 bases; J trimming: 4 bases; junction bases outside the gene matches: 8. This CDR3 region has 16 residues. The CDR3 nucleotides are TGTGCCAGCAGTCCTAGCGGGAGGGCTTCCAGAGAGACCCAGTACTTC. Amino acid sequence: CASSPSGRASRETQYF.

The V gene is TRBV12-3 or TRBV12-4, the J gene TRBJ2-7; 7 bases align to TRBD2. V lost 2 bases and J lost 3; bases outside the gene matches: 4. The CDR3 covers 14 residues. In nucleotides, the CDR3 is TGTGCCAGCAGTTTAATAGCTAGCGGCTACGAGCAGTACTTC. This sequence encodes CASSLIASGYEQYF.

The V call is TRBV18, the J call TRBJ1-1; TRBD1 aligns across 12 bases. Unmatched junction bases numbered 9, after V lost 5 bases and J lost 2 bases. Germline loops: CDR1 KGHSH, CDR2 LQKENI. This CDR3 is built from 17 residues. CDR3 residues: CASSDLGTGGFNTEAFF. In DNA form, the CDR3 reads TGTGCCAGCTCAGACCTAGGGACAGGGGGCTTTAACACTGAAGCTTTCTTT.

Many counts were recorded for this clonotype. Here the CDR3 reads CASSPRSTQETQYF. The CDR3 DNA reads TGTGCCAGCTCACCACGGTCCACACAAGAGACCCAGTACTTC. The chain uses TRBV18 and TRBJ2-5; no reliable D call. The V gene lost 1 base and the J gene lost 2 bases, with 8 bases spanning the gap. Looked up from germline, CDR1 is KGHSH and CDR2 is LQKENI. The length of the CDR3 is 14 residues.

The chain uses TRBV21-1 and TRBJ2-1; the table's D gene call, TRBD2, was not cross checked with the DNA. TRBV21-1 is given as a pseudogene. The CDR3 runs to 17 residues. CDR3 bases: TGTGCCAGCAGCAAAGAAAGGAACGGGAGGTTGGGCAATGAGCAGTTCTTC. This sequence encodes CASSKERNGRLGNEQFF.

This clonotype was counted only a few times. This chain uses TRBV6-5 with TRBJ1-6, with D hard to call. Germline V lookup: CDR1 MNHEY, CDR2 SVGAGI. The CDR3 extends over 13 amino acids. V shed 0 bases and J shed 6 bases, with 3 bases lying between them. The CDR3 nucleotides read TGTGCCAGCAGTTACTCGCCTAATTCACCCCTCCACTTT. Translated: CASSYSPNSPLHF.

V is TRBV14 and J is TRBJ2-3, with 9 bases fitting TRBD1. The CDR3 spans 16 residues. From germline, CDR1 is SGHDN and CDR2 FVKESK. With 5 bases clipped from V and 0 bases from J, the junction kept 6 bases outside the gene matches. CDR3: CASSKGQGTSTDTQYF. The CDR3 DNA sequence: TGTGCCAGCAGCAAAGGACAGGGGACCAGCACAGATACGCAGTATTTT. The variable domain in full, completed from reference TRBV14 and TRBJ2-3, reads EAGVTQFPSHSVIEKGQTVTLRCDPISGHDNLYWYRRVMGKEIKFLLHFVKESKQDESGMPNNRFLAERTGGTYSTLKVQPAELEDSGVYFCASSKGQGTSTDTQYFGPGTRLTVL.

The chain joins TRBV20-1 to TRBJ2-7, with D perhaps TRBD1 or TRBD2 (5 bases each). The CDR3 covers 13 residues. Germline values: CDR1 DFQATT, CDR2 SNEGSKA (reference sequence). The V gene lost 5 bases and the J gene lost 3 bases, with 14 bases spanning the gap. The DNA of the CDR3 is TGCAGTGCTGTCGGGGCGGTCGGCTACGAGCAGTACTTC. As protein: CSAVGAVGYEQYF.